This T cell receptor beta chain was identified in a study of blood T cells in healthy people across ages. Study-wide points: Greater diversity and more naive CD4+ cells were seen in long-lived donors than in aged donors. It was not known whether donors were CMV positive (a possible confounder of expanded clonotype changes).

Combining a sample-barcoded 5' primer with a J-beta primer mix, a second PCR ran for 7 to 11 cycles. TCRdb used MiXCR to reprocess the 5' RACE reads, holding one entry per CDR3 protein. The table shows 1.5 million to 2 million distinct CDR3 sequences, with over 25% occurring only once. The CDR3 contains 14 residues. V lost 5 bases, J lost 0 bases, and 11 bases lay in between. As to this clonotype: Its antigen remains unidentified.

The rearrangement links TRBV12-3 or TRBV12-4 to TRBJ2-7; either TRBD1 or TRBD2 may supply D (5 bases each). The sequence came from a woman aged 25 to 39 in good health. Material for sequencing was blood. CDR3 region: CASSHWDGSYEQYF. In DNA form, the CDR3 reads TGTGCCAGCAGTCACTGGGACGGCTCCTACGAGCAGTACTTC.